This T cell receptor (beta chain) was found in a study of beta chain features in type 1 diabetes (dated by TCRdb to between 2018 and 2020). In terms of the full investigation: Mean age, gender distribution, total cell number and subset yield did not differ between patients and healthy donors. A total of 100 million to 110 million sorted cells were examined across all samples, and a strong correlation was observed between cell number per subset and RNA yield. In the study, recently diagnosed type 1 diabetes patients and matched healthy donors were compared on the TCRB repertoires of their sorted circulating CD4+ T cell subsets. Regulatory and stem cell-like memory subsets were obtained from only 8 patients and about eight healthy donors, while naive and central memory subsets were obtained from all 30 or so donors. Here is what the overall study found, with its caveats: Type 1 diabetes patients showed a moderate but significant shortening of TCRB CDR3 length in all four CD4+ subsets. PCR might favor shorter templates, but patient and control samples were amplified and corrected together, so any skew would affect both groups equally. Patients with type 1 diabetes made fewer insertions and deleted more nucleotides at VDJ recombination sites, implying thymic rearrangement abnormalities. Naive, central memory and regulatory TCRB repertoires appeared to be more alike among patients than among healthy donors. Because small numbers of individuals were included in the HLA sub-analyses, any influence of HLA type on TCRB rearrangement was left unresolved. Because cDNA rather than genomic DNA was sequenced, highly expressing activated cells could have been over-represented, although no difference in activation and CD3 levels was found between groups.

Concerning this clone itself: Its recognized antigen is unknown. Per-nucleotide qualities are absent, and no much larger clonotype sits a single base away.

For CDR1 and CDR2, the germline V gene (reference sequence) lists SEHNR and FQNEAQ. The cysteine opens and the phenylalanine closes a CDR3 of 15 amino acids. Of the read, only the CDR3 DNA is kept; its 45 bases are in frame from base 1. Relative to germline, V is missing 5 bases and J is missing 6 bases, with 5 bases of the junction outside any gene match. The entire amount of isolated RNA was reverse transcribed using the High Capacity cDNA Reverse Transcription Kit, so the sequenced TCRB transcripts were expressed ones. Deep immunoSEQ sequencing was applied to naive, central memory and regulatory T cell samples, giving an average of approximately 4 million total reads per sample. After sorted cells were lysed in RLT buffer, RNA was extracted with DNase-treated RNeasy Micro or Mini kits, with the choice depending on cell number. To prevent cross-contamination, each cell subset was processed individually, whereas patient and healthy donor samples were processed jointly. The immunoSEQ multiplex PCR was used to amplify TCRB sequences from cDNA, generating 87-bp fragments that spanned the CDR3 region. Sequencing of the amplicons was done on the Illumina HiSeq platform. The study's own analysis went as follows. PCR bias was corrected computationally using synthetic template baselines, and reads within Hamming distance 2 were collapsed, with unmergeable singletons discarded. Reads were aligned against IMGT to assign V, D and J genes, CDR3 length and insertions or deletions at six rearrangement sites. Within each subset, clonotype counts were normalized to the number of sorted cells before true diversity and Gini coefficients were calculated with the tcR R package. Repertoire sharing was quantified using the overlap coefficient calculated on TCRB nucleotide sequences. Out-of-frame TCRB sequences from naive cells were analyzed as a proxy for the pre-selection repertoire. As stored in TCRdb, this immuneACCESS dataset retains in-frame rearrangements with V and J assigned. A fraction of the clones does not appear; measured against another copy, unresolved V genes explain less than half of the discrepancy, and the remainder lacks a known reason. That table gives V, J and clone size, and the DNA gave D and trimming. For this sample there are approximately 240,000 clones; about a sixth appear just once. In total, the top ten clones hold approximately 0.087% of the sample.

A single peripheral blood draw of around 0.11 L on average was collected from each donor into heparinised tubes. Naive, central memory, regulatory and stem cell-like memory CD4+ T cells were sorted on a BD FACSAria II using a panel including CD45RO, CCR7, CD25, CD127, CD95 and CD27. Purity was above 95% for every sorted population. Right away, PBMCs were isolated by Lymphoprep density gradient centrifugation and were stained directly, with no culture step. To minimize batch effects, samples were stained and sorted in pairs, one healthy donor with one patient per experiment. The sequence was obtained from a young man with type 1 diabetes. Sequencing used naive CD4+ T cells from blood. The cell subset or site label, as the study defines it: true naive CD4+ T cells. Rearrangement joined TRBV7-9 to TRBJ2-2; 11 junctional bases match TRBD2. The DNA is as follows: TGTGCCAGCAGCCCGCTAGCGGGAGGATCCGGGGAGCTGTTTTTT. Translated, it reads CASSPLAGGSGELFF. This CDR3, with the reference TRBV7-9 and TRBJ2-2 proteins standing in past its ends, gives the full variable domain DTGVSQNPRHKITKRGQNVTFRCDPISEHNRLYWYRQTLGQGPEFLTYFQNEAQLEKSRLLSDRFSAERPKGSFSTLEIQRTEQGDSAMYLCASSPLAGGSGELFFGEGSRLTVL.